This passage covers 21 T cell receptor beta chains from one sample sequenced in a study of blood T cells in healthy people across ages. A J-beta primer mix and a sample-barcoded 5' primer were used in a second PCR of roughly 6 to 11 cycles. TCRdb analysed the 5' RACE reads with MiXCR anew, one entry per CDR3 protein. The data show over 1,500,000 distinct CDR3 sequences, about 50% seen once. Sequencing input: blood. The receptors were gathered from a woman in her thirties or forties in good health.

The gene calls are TRBV4-2 and TRBJ2-5; perhaps TRBD2 as D (5 bases). The CDR3 loop spans 14 amino acids. Per the germline V gene, CDR1 is LGHNA and CDR2 is YNFKEQ. Trimming cost V 1 base and J 7 bases, with 13 bases left between them. CDR3 sequence (DNA): TGTGCCAGCAGCCAAGCAACTAGTGCTGGGACCCAGTACTTC. It yields the protein CASSQATSAGTQYF.

J is TRBJ2-3 and V is TRBV7-9, with D possibly being TRBD2 (6 bases). V was clipped by 8 bases and J by 3 bases, with 9 bases between them. Germline V CDR1 and CDR2: SEHNR, FQNEAQ (reference sequence). CDR3 length: 12 amino acids. CDR3 sequence reads: CASRLVTDTQYF. As DNA, the CDR3 is TGTGCCAGCCGACTAGTAACAGATACGCAGTATTTT.

J is TRBJ1-2 and V is TRBV4-3; 7 bases are shared with TRBD1. Germline trimming cut 0 bases from V and 6 bases from J; bases unmatched to any gene: 13. There are 17 residues in the CDR3. CDR1 LGHNA and CDR2 YSLEER come from the germline V gene. The CDR3 region has the DNA TGCGCCAGCAGCCAAGAGGGTAGGGGGCGTCTCGTAGATGGCTACACCTTC. It codes for CASSQEGRGRLVDGYTF.

V is TRBV12-3 or TRBV12-4 and J is TRBJ1-4; D remains ambiguous. The CDR3 is made up of 11 amino acids. V dropped 3 bases and J dropped 7 bases, with 3 bases sitting between them. CDR3: CASSFAEKLFF. In DNA, the CDR3 is TGTGCCAGCAGTTTTGCTGAAAAACTGTTTTTT.

This chain connects TRBV20-1 to TRBJ2-1; unclear D gene. The CDR3 totals 9 residues. Looked up from germline, CDR1 is DFQATT and CDR2 is SNEGSKA (reference sequence). The V and J ends lost 8 bases and 10 bases respectively, with 9 bases between them. The CDR3 DNA reads TGCAGTCCCTCACCCGAGCAGTTCTTC. Amino acids: CSPSPEQFF.

The CDR3 nucleotides read TGTGCCAGCACCCCGAAGGGGCGGTCGAACACAGATACGCAGTATTTT. Protein: CASTPKGRSNTDTQYF. J is TRBJ2-3 and V is TRBV7-2; D is perhaps TRBD1 (5 bases). With 7 bases removed from V and 2 bases from J, the gap between germline ends came to 19 bases. There are 16 residues in the CDR3. CDR1 and CDR2 from the germline V gene are SGHTA and FQGNSA.

The CDR3 sequence is CASRQGWSPLHF. CDR3 DNA: TGTGCCAGCAGGCAGGGGTGGTCACCCCTCCACTTT. The rearrangement uses TRBV7-2 and TRBJ1-6, with D possibly TRBD1 on 6 matching bases. This CDR3 spans 12 amino acids. V gave up 6 bases and J gave up 10 bases, with 10 bases separating them. Germline CDR1 SGHTA, CDR2 FQGNSA.

This chain links TRBV28 with TRBJ2-1; D not certain. CDR1 is MDHEN and CDR2 is SYDVKM in the germline V gene. This CDR3 has 16 residues. Trimming cost V 7 bases and J 3 bases, with 19 bases left between them. CDR3 coding DNA: TGTGCCAGCAAAACCCCTGGGCTTCATGACTACAATGAGCAGTTCTTC. This encodes CASKTPGLHDYNEQFF.

This chain connects TRBV4-3 to TRBJ2-3, with 10 bases identical to TRBD2. CDR3 size: 16 residues. Germline CDR1 LGHNA, CDR2 YSLEER. V lost 3 bases, J lost 8 bases, and 11 bases stayed unmatched. CDR3: CASSQVVAGGESTQYF. In nucleotides, the CDR3 is TGCGCCAGCAGCCAGGTTGTAGCGGGGGGTGAAAGTACGCAGTATTTT.

In this sample, this clonotype turned up a few times. The chain couples TRBV11-3 to TRBJ2-1; possibly TRBD1 or TRBD2 for D (5 bases each). Germline CDR1 is SGHNT and CDR2 is YENEEA. This CDR3 is built from 14 residues. V lost 5 bases and J lost 9, with 17 bases in between. In DNA form, the CDR3 reads TGTGCCAGCAGCCCCCGGGGTGGGGGTGGTGAGCAGTTCTTC. This translates into CASSPRGGGGEQFF. The whole variable domain, remainder taken from reference TRBV11-3 and TRBJ2-1, is EAGVVQSPRYKIIEKKQPVAFWCNPISGHNTLYWYLQNLGQGPELLIRYENEEAVDDSQLPKDRFSAERLKGVDSTLKIQPAELGDSAVYLCASSPRGGGGEQFFGPGTRLTVL.

This clonotype turned up a few times. The V call is TRBV18, the J call TRBJ2-3, with 12 bases matching TRBD2. After removal of 2 bases from V and 2 bases from J, the junction contained 5 bases not matched to a gene. The CDR3 extends over 17 amino acids. The V gene's germline CDR1 is KGHSH and CDR2 LQKENI. The CDR3 nucleotides are TGTGCCAGCTCACCAGAGACTAGCGGGGGACCCACAGATACGCAGTATTTT. It translates to CASSPETSGGPTDTQYF.

This chain links TRBV12-3 or TRBV12-4 with TRBJ2-3, with TRBD2 identical over 7 bases. The CDR3 contains 14 residues. V dropped 6 bases and J dropped 1; count of bases not matched to a gene: 4. CDR3 protein: CASRPAGRTDTQYF. The CDR3 DNA reads TGTGCCAGCAGACCAGCGGGACGCACAGATACGCAGTATTTT.

This clonotype was found a few times. The rearrangement joins TRBV4-3 to TRBJ2-6, with D possibly TRBD2 on 6 matching bases. CDR1 is LGHNA and CDR2 is YSLEER in the germline V gene. CDR3 length equals 16 residues. The V gene lost 0 bases and the J gene lost 2 bases, with 8 bases spanning the gap. The CDR3 protein is CASSQDGGTGANVLTF. DNA for the CDR3: TGCGCCAGCAGCCAAGACGGGGGAACTGGGGCCAACGTCCTGACTTTC.

The DNA for the CDR3 is TGCAGTGCTAGAGGGACAGATTATAACTATGGCTACACCTTC. It yields the protein CSARGTDYNYGYTF. The chain employs TRBV20-1 and TRBJ1-2; possibly TRBD1 for D (6 bases). This CDR3 is built from 14 residues. Trimming cost V 1 base and J 1 base, with 10 bases left between them. The V gene's germline CDR1 is DFQATT and CDR2 SNEGSKA (reference sequence).

V gene TRBV20-1 combines with J gene TRBJ2-5, with D perhaps TRBD1 (5 bases). The V end lost 1 base, the J end lost 3 bases, and 15 bases lay between the germline ends. Germline V gene lookup returns CDR1 DFQATT and CDR2 SNEGSKA (reference sequence). The CDR3 consists of 15 residues. The CDR3 DNA sequence: TGCAGTGCTAGAGCCCAGGGTGTTGGTAAAGAGACCCAGTACTTC. It yields the protein CSARAQGVGKETQYF.

The V gene is TRBV29-1, the J gene TRBJ2-1, with D unresolved. Germline CDR1 and CDR2: SQVTM and ANQGSEA. Trimming took 1 base from V and 0 from J, leaving 16 bases between them. The CDR3 spans 17 residues. The CDR3 region has the DNA TGCAGCGTTGAAGTTGGTGGGTGGCCAAGCTCCTACAATGAGCAGTTCTTC. Amino acid sequence: CSVEVGGWPSSYNEQFF.

This clonotype came up a few times. This chain links TRBV5-5 with TRBJ2-1; no reliable D call. CDR1 is SGHKS and CDR2 is YYEKEE in the germline V gene (reference sequence). V was clipped by 2 bases and J by 10 bases, with 10 bases between them. This CDR3 has 12 residues. DNA for the CDR3: TGTGCCAGCAGCTTTGGTCGGTGGGAGCAGTTCTTC. This sequence encodes CASSFGRWEQFF.

The V call is TRBV4-3, the J call TRBJ2-3; possibly TRBD1 for D (6 bases). Trimming stripped 2 bases from V and 0 bases from J, with 12 bases between. Germline V gives CDR1 LGHNA, CDR2 YSLEER. The CDR3 consists of 16 residues. The CDR3, as DNA: TGCGCCAGCAGCCAACAGACAGGATCTAGCACAGATACGCAGTATTTT. Its protein is CASSQQTGSSTDTQYF.

In its sample, this clonotype was seen a few times. V is TRBV9 and J is TRBJ2-5, with D tentatively TRBD2 (6 bases). Germline CDR1 SGDLS, CDR2 YYNGEE. This CDR3 comprises 15 residues. Trimming removed 0 bases at V and 1 base at J, with 10 bases between. The CDR3 region is CASSVVGDSQETQYF. The CDR3 coding sequence is TGTGCCAGCAGCGTAGTCGGGGACTCCCAAGAGACCCAGTACTTC.

This sequence joins TRBV18 and TRBJ2-4, with D tentatively TRBD1 or TRBD2 (5 bases each). The J call may be wrong; the DNA end is better matched by TRBJ2-7. CDR1 and CDR2 (germline): KGHSH, LQKENI. The CDR3 is made up of 13 amino acids. The CDR3 loop reads CASSTGQIYEQYF. CDR3 DNA sequence: TGTGCCAGCTCTACGGGGCAGATCTACGAGCAGTACTTC.

This rearrangement joins TRBV3-1 to TRBJ2-3; 7 positions agree with TRBD2. The V gene end was trimmed by 3 bases and the J gene end by 2 bases; junction bases not matched to a gene: 20. This CDR3 spans 20 amino acids. CDR1 is LGHDT, CDR2 YNNKEL, per germline (reference sequence). Here the CDR3 reads CASSQGGGSDLAVLTDTQYF. Here the CDR3 DNA reads TGTGCCAGCAGCCAGGGGGGGGGATCCGACCTAGCCGTCCTCACAGATACGCAGTATTTT.